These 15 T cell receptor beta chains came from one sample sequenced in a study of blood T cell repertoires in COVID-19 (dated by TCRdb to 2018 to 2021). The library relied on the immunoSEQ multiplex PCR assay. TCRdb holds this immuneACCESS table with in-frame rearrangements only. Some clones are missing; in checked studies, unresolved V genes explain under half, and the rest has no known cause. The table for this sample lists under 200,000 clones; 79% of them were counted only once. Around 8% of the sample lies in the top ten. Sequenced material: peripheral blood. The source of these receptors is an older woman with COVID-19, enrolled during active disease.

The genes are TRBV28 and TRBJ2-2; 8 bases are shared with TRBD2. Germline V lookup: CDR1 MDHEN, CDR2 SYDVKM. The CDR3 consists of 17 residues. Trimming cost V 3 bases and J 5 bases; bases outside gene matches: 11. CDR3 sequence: CASSFDQGLVITGELFF. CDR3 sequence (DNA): TGTGCCAGCAGTTTCGATCAGGGACTAGTCATAACCGGGGAGCTGTTTTTT.

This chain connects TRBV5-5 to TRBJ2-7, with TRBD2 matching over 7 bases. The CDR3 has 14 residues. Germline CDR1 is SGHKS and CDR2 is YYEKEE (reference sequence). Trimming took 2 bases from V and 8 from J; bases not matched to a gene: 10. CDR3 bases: TGTGCCAGCAGCTTCGCAGGACCGGGGGGTCAGCAGTACGTC. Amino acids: CASSFAGPGGQQYV.

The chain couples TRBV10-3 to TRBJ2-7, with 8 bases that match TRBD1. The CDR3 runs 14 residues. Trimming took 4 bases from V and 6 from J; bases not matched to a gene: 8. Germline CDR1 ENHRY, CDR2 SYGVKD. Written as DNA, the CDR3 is TGTGCCATCAGTGTGGGGACAGGACAGGCCGAGCAGTACGTC. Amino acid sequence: CAISVGTGQAEQYV.

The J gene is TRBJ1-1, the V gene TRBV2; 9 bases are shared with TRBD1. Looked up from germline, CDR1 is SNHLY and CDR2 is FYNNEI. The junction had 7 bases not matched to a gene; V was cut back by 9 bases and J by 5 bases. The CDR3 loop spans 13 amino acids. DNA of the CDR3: TGTGCCAGACAGGACAGGGGTGGGACTGAAGCTTTCTTT. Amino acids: CARQDRGGTEAFF.

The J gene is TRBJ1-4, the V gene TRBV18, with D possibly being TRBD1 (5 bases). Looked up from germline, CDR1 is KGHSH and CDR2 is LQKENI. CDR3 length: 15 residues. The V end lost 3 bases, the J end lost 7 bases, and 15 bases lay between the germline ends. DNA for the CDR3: TGTGCCAGCTCACCGCGGCACGGGGGACTTGAAAAACTGTTTTTT. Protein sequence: CASSPRHGGLEKLFF.

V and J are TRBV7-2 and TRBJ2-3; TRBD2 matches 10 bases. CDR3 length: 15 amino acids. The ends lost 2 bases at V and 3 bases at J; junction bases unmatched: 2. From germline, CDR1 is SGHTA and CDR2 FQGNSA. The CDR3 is CASSLLAGVTDTQYF. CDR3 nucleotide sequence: TGTGCCAGCAGCTTACTAGCGGGGGTAACAGATACGCAGTATTTT.

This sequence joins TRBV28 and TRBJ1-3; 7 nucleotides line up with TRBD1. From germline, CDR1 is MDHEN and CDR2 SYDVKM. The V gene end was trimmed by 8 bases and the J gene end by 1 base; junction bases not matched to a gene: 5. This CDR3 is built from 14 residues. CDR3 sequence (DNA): TGTGCCAGCCGACCGACAGGGTCTGGAAACACCATATATTTT. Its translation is CASRPTGSGNTIYF.

CDR3 DNA sequence: TGTGCCAGCAGCCCCGGGACAGGGAACACAGATACGCAGTATTTT. As protein: CASSPGTGNTDTQYF. The gene calls are TRBV7-9 and TRBJ2-3, with 9 bases matching TRBD1. Germline V gene data show CDR1 as SEHNR and CDR2 as FQNEAQ (reference sequence). With 5 bases clipped from V and 2 bases from J, the junction kept 5 bases outside the gene matches. The CDR3 has 15 residues.

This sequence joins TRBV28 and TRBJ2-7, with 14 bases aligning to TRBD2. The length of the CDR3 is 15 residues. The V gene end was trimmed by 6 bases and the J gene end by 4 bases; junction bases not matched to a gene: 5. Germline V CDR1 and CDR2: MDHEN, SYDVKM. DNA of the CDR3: TGTGCCAGCAGGGTGACTAGCGGGAGGGTTTACGAGCAGTACTTC. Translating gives CASRVTSGRVYEQYF.

In DNA form, the CDR3 reads TGTGCCAGCAGCCTAGAGGACAGACCAACTAATGAAAAACTGTTTTTT. It is translated as CASSLEDRPTNEKLFF. The rearrangement joins TRBV4-2 to TRBJ1-4; maybe TRBD1 (6 bases). The ends were cut back, 4 bases at V and 0 bases at J, with 12 bases in the middle. The CDR3 totals 16 residues. Germline V CDR1 and CDR2: LGHNA, YNFKEQ.

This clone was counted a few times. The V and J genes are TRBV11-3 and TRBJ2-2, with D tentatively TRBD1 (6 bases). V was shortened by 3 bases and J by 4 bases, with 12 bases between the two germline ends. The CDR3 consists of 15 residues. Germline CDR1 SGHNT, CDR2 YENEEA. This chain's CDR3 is CASSFGTNPTGELFF. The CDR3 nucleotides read TGTGCCAGCAGCTTCGGGACAAATCCCACCGGGGAGCTGTTTTTT.

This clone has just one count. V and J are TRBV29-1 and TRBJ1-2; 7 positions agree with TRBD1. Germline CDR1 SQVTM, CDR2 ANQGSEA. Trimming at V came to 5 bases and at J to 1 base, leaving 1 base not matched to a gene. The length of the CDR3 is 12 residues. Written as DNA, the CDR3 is TGCAGCGTTTCAGGGGGTAACTATGGCTACACCTTC. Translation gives CSVSGGNYGYTF.

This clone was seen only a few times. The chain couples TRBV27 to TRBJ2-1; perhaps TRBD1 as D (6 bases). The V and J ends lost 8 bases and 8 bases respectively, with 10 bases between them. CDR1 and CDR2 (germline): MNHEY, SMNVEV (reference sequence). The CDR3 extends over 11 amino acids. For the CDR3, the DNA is TGTGCCAGCTATCAGGGGTATGAGCAGTTCTTC. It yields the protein CASYQGYEQFF.

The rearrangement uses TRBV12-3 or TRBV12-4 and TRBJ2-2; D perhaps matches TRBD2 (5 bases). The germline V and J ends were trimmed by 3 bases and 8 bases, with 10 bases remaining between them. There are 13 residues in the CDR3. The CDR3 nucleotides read TGTGCCAGCAGTTTTCCGGGAACGGGGGAGCTGTTTTTT. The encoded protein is CASSFPGTGELFF.

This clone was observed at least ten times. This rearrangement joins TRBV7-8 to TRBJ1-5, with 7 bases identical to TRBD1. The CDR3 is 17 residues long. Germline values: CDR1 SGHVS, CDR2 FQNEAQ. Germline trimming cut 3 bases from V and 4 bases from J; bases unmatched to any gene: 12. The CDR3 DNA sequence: TGTGCCAGCAGCTTGAGTGAGGGGGCGGGTGGAAATCAGCCCCAGCATTTT. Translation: CASSLSEGAGGNQPQHF.